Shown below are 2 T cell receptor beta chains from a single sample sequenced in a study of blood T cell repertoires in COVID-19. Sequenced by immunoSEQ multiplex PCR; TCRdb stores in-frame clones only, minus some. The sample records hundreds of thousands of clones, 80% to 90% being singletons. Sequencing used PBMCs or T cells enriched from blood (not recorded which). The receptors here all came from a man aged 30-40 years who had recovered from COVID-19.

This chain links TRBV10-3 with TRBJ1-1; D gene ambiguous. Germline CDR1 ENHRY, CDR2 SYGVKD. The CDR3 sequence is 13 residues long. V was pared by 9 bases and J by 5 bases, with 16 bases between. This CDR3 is CAMGSPTGTEAFF. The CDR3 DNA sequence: TGTGCCATGGGATCACCCACGGGGACTGAAGCTTTCTTT.

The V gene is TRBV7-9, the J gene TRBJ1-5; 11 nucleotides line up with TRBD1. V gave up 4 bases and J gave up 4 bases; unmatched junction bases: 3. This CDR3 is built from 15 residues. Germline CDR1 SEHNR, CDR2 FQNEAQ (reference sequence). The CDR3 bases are TGTGCCAGCAGCTGGGGACAGGGGGGAAATCAGCCCCAGCATTTT. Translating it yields CASSWGQGGNQPQHF.